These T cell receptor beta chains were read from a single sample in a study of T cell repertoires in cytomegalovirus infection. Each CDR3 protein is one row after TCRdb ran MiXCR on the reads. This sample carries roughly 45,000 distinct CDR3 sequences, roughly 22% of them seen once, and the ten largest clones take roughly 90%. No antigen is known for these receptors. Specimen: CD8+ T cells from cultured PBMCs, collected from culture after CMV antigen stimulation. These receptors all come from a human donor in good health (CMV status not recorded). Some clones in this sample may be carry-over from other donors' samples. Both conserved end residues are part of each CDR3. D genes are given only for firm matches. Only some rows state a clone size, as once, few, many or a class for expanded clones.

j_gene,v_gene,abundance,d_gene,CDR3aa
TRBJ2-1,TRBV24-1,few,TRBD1,CATSDMTGGNEQFF
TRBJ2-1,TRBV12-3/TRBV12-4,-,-,CASSGGLRPREQFF
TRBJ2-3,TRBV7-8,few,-,CASSLLDGLTDTQYF
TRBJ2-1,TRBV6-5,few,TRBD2,CASSPPGLAMDEQFF
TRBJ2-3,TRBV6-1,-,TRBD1,CASSDWTGLTDTQYF
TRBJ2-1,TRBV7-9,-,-,CASSLGISGDHYNEQFF
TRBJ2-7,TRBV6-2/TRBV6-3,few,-,CASILRDNYEQYF
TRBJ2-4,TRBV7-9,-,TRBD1,CASSSTGTGTLAKNIQYF
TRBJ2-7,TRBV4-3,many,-,CASSQEDYPTYEQYF
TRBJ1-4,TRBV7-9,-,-,CASSVPEAPNEKLFF
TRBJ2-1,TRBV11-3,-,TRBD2,CASSTATSGGAYNEQFF
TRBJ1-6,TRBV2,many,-,CASSKGVQGSPLHF
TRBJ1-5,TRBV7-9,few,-,CASSPLFGPSNQPQHF
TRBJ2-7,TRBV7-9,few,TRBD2,CASSLAGLAGQPSYEQYF
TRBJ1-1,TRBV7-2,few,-,CASSAAGRGRTEAFF
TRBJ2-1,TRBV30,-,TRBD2,CAWRTSGYYNEQFF
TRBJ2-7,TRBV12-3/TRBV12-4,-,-,CASSSTWLFYEQYF
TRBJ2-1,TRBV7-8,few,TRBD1,CASSLGGRKGAGEQFF
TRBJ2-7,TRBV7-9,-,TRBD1,CASSYSGTASSYEQYF
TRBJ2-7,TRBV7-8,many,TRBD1,CASSYRTGVYEQYF
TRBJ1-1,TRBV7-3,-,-,CARMAGGAREAFF
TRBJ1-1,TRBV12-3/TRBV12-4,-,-,CASNYGRTEAFF
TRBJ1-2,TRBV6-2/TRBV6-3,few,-,CASTSGLPNGYTF
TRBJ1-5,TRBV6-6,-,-,CASRPLSGTGNQPQHF
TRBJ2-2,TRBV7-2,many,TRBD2,CASSLTSGGRVGELFF
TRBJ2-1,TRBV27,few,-,CASTSDRTNEQFF
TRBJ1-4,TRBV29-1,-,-,CSVERTGSREKLFF
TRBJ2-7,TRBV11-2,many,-,CASSLNYEQYF
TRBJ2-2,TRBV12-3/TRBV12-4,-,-,CASSIVGTGELFF
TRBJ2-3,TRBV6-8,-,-,CASSYTLGVDTQYF
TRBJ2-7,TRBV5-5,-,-,CASSLAEDEQYF
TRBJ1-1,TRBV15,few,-,CATSRYQNTEAFF
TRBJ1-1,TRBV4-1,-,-,CASSPQQANTEAFF
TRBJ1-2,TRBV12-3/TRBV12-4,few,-,CASSLSLYGYTF
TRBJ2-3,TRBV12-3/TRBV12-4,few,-,CASSFRGSTDTQYF
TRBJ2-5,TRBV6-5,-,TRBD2,CASRSGLGETQYF
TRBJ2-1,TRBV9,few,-,CASSGPYNQFF
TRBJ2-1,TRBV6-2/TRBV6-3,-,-,CASSEALSSPYNEQFF
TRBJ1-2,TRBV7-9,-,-,CASSFLLETEGYGYTF
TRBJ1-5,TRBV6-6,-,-,CASSYKPPGVGNQPQHF
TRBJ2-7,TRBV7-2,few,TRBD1,CASSSRDRIYEQYF
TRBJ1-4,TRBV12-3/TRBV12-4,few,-,CASSPTLGVNEKLFF
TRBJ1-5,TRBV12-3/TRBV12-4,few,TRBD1,CASSRTGSQPQHF
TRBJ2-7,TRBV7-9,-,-,CASSLYGSPYEQYF
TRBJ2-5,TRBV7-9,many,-,CASSLGARPNQETQYF
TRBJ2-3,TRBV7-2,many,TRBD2,CASTLSGGRTDTQYF
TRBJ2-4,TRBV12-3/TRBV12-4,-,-,CASGFTAKNIQYF
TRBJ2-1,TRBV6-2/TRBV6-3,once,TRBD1,CASNRETGGLYNEQFF
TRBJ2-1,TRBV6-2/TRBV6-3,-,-,CASNHRSYNEQFF
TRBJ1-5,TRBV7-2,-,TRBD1,CASSLSGGYSNQPQHF